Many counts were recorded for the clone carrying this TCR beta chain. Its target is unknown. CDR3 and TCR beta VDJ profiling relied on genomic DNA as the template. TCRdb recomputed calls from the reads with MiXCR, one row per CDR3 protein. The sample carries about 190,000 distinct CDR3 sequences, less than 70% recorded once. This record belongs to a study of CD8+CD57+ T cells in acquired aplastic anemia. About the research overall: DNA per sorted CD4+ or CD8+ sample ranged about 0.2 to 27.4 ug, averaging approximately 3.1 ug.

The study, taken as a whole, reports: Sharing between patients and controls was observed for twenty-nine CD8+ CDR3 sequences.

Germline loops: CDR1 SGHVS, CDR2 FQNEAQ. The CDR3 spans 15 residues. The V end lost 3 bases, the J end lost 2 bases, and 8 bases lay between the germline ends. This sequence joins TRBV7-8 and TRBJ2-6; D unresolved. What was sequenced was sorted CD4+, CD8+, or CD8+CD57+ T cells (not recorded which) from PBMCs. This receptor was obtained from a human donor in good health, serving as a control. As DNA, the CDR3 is TGTGCCAGCAGCTTCCAGGTTACTGGGGCCAACGTCCTGACTTTC. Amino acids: CASSFQVTGANVLTF.